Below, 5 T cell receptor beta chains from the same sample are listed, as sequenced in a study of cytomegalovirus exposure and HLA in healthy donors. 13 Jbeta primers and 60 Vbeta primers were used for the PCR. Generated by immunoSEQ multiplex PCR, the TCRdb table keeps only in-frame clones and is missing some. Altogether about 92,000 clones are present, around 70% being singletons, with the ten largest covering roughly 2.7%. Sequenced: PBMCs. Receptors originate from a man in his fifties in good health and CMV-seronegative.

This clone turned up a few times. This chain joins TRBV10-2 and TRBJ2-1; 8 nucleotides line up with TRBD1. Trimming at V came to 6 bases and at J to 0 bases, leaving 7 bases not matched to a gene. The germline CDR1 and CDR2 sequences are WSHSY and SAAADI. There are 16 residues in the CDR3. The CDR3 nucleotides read TGCGCCAGCAGCCCCACAGGGGGAAACTCCTACAATGAGCAGTTCTTC. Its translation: CASSPTGGNSYNEQFF.

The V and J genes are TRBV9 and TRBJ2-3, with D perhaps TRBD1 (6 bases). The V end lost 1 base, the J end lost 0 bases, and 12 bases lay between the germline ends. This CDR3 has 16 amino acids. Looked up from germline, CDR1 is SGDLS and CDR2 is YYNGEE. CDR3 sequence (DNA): TGTGCCAGCAGCGTATCAGGACAGCCCAGCACAGATACGCAGTATTTT. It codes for CASSVSGQPSTDTQYF.

The CDR3 coding sequence is TGTGCCAGCAGCTTAGTAGCGGGTAACACAGATACGCAGTATTTT. Translated, it gives CASSLVAGNTDTQYF. This sequence joins TRBV7-9 and TRBJ2-3; 7 nucleotides line up with TRBD2. The junction had 3 bases not matched to a gene; V was cut back by 1 base and J by 2 bases. The CDR3 length is 15 residues. Per germline, CDR1 SEHNR and CDR2 FQNEAQ (reference sequence).

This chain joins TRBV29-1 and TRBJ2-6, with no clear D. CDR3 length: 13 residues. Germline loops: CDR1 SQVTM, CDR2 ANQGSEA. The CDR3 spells CSSVSPGANVLTF. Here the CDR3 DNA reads TGCAGTTCTGTGAGTCCTGGGGCCAACGTCCTGACTTTC.

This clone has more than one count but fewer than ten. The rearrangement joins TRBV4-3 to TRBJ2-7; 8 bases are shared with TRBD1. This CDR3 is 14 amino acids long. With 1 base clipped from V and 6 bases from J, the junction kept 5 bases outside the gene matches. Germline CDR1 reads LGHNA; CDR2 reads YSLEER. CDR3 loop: CASSQVSTGAEQYF. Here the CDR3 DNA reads TGCGCCAGCAGCCAAGTATCGACAGGGGCCGAGCAGTACTTC.